This TCR beta chain appears in the sequencing data of a study of beta chain features in type 1 diabetes. Every bit of the isolated RNA underwent reverse transcription, so sequencing read expressed TCRB transcripts. This table comes from immunoSEQ multiplex PCR, and its TCRdb copy is limited to in-frame clones, with some not included. Of 620,000 or so clones listed, roughly a sixth were seen once; the top ten hold 0.093%. Comments on this clone: In the same sample, other DNA sequences code for this CDR3.

V was pared by 3 bases and J by 6 bases, with 0 bases of the junction left unmatched. CDR3 length: 11 amino acids. Germline V gives CDR1 DFQATT, CDR2 SNEGSKA (reference sequence). Sequencing was done on a sample of naive CD4+ T cells from blood. The receptor comes from a man aged 18 to 29 in good health. The chain couples TRBV20-1 to TRBJ2-7; 9 bases align to TRBD1. Written as DNA, the CDR3 is TGCAGTGCTAGGGACAGGGGCGAGCAGTACTTC. Translated: CSARDRGEQYF.